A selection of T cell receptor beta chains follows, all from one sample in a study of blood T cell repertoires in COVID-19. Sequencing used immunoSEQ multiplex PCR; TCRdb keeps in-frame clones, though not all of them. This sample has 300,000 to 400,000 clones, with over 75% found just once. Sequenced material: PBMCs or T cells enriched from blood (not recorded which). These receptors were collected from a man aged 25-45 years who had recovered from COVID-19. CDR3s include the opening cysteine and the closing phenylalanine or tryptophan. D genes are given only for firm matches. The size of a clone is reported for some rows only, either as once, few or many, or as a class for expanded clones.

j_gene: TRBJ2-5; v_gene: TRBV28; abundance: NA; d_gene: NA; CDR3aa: CASSLYGGVHF; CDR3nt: TGTGCCAGCAGTTTATATGGGGGCGTCCACTTC
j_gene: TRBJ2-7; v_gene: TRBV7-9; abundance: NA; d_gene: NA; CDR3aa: CASSLGQGIDEQYF; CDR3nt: TGTGCCAGCAGCTTGGGGCAGGGGATCGACGAGCAGTACTTC
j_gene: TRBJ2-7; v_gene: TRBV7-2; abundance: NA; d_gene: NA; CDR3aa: CASSSRDFWDEQYF; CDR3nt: TGTGCCAGCAGCTCCCGGGACTTCTGGGACGAGCAGTACTTC
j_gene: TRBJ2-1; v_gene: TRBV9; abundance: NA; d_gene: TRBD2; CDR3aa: CASSVAGGLYNEQFF; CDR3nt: TGTGCCAGCAGCGTAGCGGGGGGGCTCTACAATGAGCAGTTCTTC
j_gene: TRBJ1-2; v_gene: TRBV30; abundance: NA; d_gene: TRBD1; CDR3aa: CAWSVQETGPNYGYTF; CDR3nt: TGTGCCTGGAGTGTACAGGAGACAGGGCCTAACTATGGCTACACCTTC
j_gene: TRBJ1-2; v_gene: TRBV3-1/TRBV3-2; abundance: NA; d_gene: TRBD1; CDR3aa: CASSQVPGGRHGYTF; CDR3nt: TGTGCCAGCAGCCAAGTTCCAGGGGGAAGACATGGCTACACCTTC
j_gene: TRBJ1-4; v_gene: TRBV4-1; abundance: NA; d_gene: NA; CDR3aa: CASSQGAWAKLFF; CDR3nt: TGCGCCAGCAGCCAAGGAGCATGGGCAAAACTGTTTTTT
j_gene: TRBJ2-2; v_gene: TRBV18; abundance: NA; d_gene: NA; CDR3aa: CASSPLRARTGELFF; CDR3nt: NA
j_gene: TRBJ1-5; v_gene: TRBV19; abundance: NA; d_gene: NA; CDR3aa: CASRRGQPYSNQPQHF; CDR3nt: TGTGCCAGTAGGAGAGGACAGCCTTATAGCAATCAGCCCCAGCATTTT
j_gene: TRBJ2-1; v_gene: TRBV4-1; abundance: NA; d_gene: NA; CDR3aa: CASSQSTTLRSSYNEQFF; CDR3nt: TGCGCCAGCAGCCAAAGCACCACTCTGAGGAGCTCCTACAATGAGCAGTTCTTC
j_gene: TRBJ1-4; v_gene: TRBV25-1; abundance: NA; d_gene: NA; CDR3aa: CASSDTRATNEKLFF; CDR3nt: TGTGCCAGCAGTGATACCAGGGCAACTAATGAAAAACTGTTTTTT
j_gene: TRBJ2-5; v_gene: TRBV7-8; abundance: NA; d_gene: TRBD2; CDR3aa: CASNPKRGGSGETQYF; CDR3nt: TGTGCCAGCAACCCCAAGCGGGGGGGCAGTGGAGAGACCCAGTACTTC
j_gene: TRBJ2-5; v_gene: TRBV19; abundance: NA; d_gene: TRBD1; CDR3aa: CASSIRAERGREETQYF; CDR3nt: TGTGCCAGTAGTATTAGGGCGGAGAGGGGGCGCGAGGAGACCCAGTACTTC
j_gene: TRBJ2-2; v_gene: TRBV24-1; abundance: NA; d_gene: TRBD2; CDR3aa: CATSDGLAASNTGELFF; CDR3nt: TGTGCCACCAGTGATGGACTAGCGGCATCGAACACCGGGGAGCTGTTTTTT
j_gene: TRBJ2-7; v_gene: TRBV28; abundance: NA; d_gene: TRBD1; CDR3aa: CASSVTGGTYEQYF; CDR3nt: TGTGCCAGCAGTGTCACAGGGGGCACCTACGAGCAGTACTTC
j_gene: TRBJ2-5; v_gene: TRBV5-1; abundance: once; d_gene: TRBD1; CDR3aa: CASRTGQGKETQYF; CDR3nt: TGCGCCAGCAGAACGGGACAGGGAAAAGAGACCCAGTACTTC
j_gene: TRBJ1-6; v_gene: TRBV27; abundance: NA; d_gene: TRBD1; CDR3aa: CASRSQTGGMDNSPLHF; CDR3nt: TGTGCCAGCAGGTCCCAAACAGGGGGCATGGATAATTCACCCCTCCACTTT
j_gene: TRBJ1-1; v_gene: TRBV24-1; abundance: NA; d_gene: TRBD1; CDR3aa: CATSDSTGTGGTEAFF; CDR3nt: TGTGCCACCAGTGATTCTACCGGGACAGGGGGCACTGAAGCTTTCTTT
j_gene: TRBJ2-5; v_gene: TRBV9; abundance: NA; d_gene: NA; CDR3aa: CASSRSVVFQETQYF; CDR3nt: TGTGCCAGCTCCCGGAGCGTCGTATTCCAAGAGACCCAGTACTTC
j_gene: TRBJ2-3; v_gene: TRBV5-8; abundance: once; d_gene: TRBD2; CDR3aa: CASSKGLAASTDTQYF; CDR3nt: TGTGCCAGCAGCAAGGGACTAGCGGCTAGCACAGATACGCAGTATTTT
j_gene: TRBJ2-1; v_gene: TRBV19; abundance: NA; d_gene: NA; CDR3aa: CASSIHDREQFF; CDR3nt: TGTGCCAGTAGTATCCACGACAGAGAGCAGTTCTTC
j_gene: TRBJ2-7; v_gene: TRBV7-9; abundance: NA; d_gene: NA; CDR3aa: CASSPRVGDYEQYF; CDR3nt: TGTGCCAGCAGCCCCCGGGTCGGCGACTACGAGCAGTACTTC
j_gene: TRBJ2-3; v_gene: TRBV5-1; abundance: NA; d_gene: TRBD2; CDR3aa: CASSWGAGEDSDTQYF; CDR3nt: TGCGCCAGCAGCTGGGGAGCGGGGGAAGATTCAGATACGCAGTATTTT
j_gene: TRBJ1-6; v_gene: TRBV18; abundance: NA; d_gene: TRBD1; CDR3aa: CASSELDRASPLHF; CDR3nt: TGTGCCAGCTCGGAGCTAGACAGGGCTTCACCCCTCCACTTT
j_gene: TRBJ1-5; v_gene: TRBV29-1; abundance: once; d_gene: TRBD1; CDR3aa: CSVEVGTGGHNQPQHF; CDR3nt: TGCAGCGTTGAAGTAGGGACAGGGGGCCACAATCAGCCCCAGCATTTT
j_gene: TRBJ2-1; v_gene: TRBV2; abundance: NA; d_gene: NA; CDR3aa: CASSVTDSQNEQFF; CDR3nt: TGTGCCAGCAGTGTAACCGACAGCCAAAATGAGCAGTTCTTC
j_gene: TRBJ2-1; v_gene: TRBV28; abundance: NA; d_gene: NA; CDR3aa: CASTIAMGANEQFF; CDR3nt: TGTGCCAGCACAATAGCCATGGGGGCTAATGAGCAGTTCTTC
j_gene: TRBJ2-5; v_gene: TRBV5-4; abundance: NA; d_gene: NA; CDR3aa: CASSGYSKQGPIRETQYF; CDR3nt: TGTGCCAGCAGCGGATACAGCAAACAGGGCCCGATTCGGGAGACCCAGTACTTC
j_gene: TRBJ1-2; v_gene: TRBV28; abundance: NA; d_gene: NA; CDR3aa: CASSLATENYGYTF; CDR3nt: TGTGCCAGCAGTTTGGCAACAGAGAACTATGGCTACACCTTC
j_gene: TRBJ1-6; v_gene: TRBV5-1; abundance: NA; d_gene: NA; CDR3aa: CASAIGTLFNSPLHF; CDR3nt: TGCGCCAGCGCCATTGGGACACTCTTTAATTCACCCCTCCACTTT
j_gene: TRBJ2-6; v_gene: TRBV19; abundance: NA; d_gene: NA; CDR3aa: CASRQGSGANVLTF; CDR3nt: TGTGCCAGTAGACAGGGCTCTGGGGCCAACGTCCTGACTTTC
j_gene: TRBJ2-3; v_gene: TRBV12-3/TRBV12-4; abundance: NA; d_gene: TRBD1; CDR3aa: CASSWTGRDTQYF; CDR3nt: TGTGCCAGCAGTTGGACAGGCCGAGATACGCAGTATTTT